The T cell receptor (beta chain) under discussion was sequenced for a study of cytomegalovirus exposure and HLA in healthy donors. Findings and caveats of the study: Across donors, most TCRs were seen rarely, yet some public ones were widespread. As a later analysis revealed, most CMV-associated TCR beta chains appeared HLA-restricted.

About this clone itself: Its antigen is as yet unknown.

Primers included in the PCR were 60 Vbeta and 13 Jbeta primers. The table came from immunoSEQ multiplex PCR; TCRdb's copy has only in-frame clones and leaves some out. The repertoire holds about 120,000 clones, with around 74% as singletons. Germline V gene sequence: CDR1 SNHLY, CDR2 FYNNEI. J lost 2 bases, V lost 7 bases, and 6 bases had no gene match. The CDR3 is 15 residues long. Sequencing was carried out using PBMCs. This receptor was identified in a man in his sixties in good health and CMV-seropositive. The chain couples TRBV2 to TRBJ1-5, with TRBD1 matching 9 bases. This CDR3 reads CASKGQGGGNQPQHF. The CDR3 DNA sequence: TGTGCCAGCAAGGGACAGGGTGGTGGCAATCAGCCCCAGCATTTT.